This TCR beta chain was observed in a study of OX40 agonist ivuxolimab in advanced cancers. TCRdb's copy holds only in-frame clones and misses some; the assay was immunoSEQ multiplex PCR. The sample holds roughly 70,000 clones; roughly nine tenths are singletons and the top ten take approximately 4%. This clone was counted a few times. The CDR3 runs to 11 residues. Between the trimmed V and J ends, which lost 1 base and 7 bases, there was a span of 5 bases. The germline CDR1 and CDR2 sequences are SGHAT and FQNNGV. This sequence originates from an adult with an advanced solid tumor such as melanoma, head and neck, liver or kidney cancer. This chain uses TRBV11-2 with TRBJ2-7; no clear D gene. This specimen was CD4+ or CD8+ T cells sorted from blood, taken in a trial of the OX40 agonist ivuxolimab. The CDR3 here is CASSLVREQYF. DNA of the CDR3: TGTGCCAGCAGCTTAGTGAGGGAGCAGTACTTC.